This TCR beta chain comes out of a study of T cell changes during pregnancy in multiple sclerosis. TCRdb keeps only in-frame clones here, not all; method: immunoSEQ multiplex PCR. The data hold about 39,000 clones, with just over 90% observed a single time. Source: CD4+ T cells from peripheral blood mononuclear cells, taken in the first trimester of pregnancy. The receptor was isolated from a female donor in good health, enrolled as a control in a pregnancy study.

The CDR3 nucleotides read TGTGCCAGCAGTTCGAAACTACAGGGGGTGTACTCACCCCTCCACTTT. The encoded protein is CASSSKLQGVYSPLHF. The V call is TRBV6-5, the J call TRBJ1-6; the match to TRBD1 covers 8 bases. Per the germline V gene, CDR1 is MNHEY and CDR2 is SVGAGI. The CDR3 spans 16 residues. V shed 4 bases and J 10 bases; nucleotides not matched to a gene: 12.